This paragraph covers one T cell receptor (beta chain) sequence. In its sample, this clone was seen once. Its target antigen remains unknown. No base quality information exists; no much larger clone differs at one position. This entry is derived from a study of T cell changes during pregnancy in multiple sclerosis (dated by TCRdb to the late 2010s). For context, the study as a whole: Changes in the T cell repertoire over the course of pregnancy were examined in this study in women with multiple sclerosis.

CDR1 is given as KGHSH and CDR2 as LQKENI, both from the germline V gene. The germline V end is reduced by 4 bases and the J end by 7 bases; junction bases left unmatched: 10. Including the terminal cysteine and phenylalanine, the CDR3 comprises 16 residues. Only the CDR3 part of the read is kept: 48 bases, read in frame from the first base. The library was obtained by the immunoSEQ multiplex PCR assay. TCRdb carries this immuneACCESS record with in-frame sequences only. Its versions omit some clonotypes, under half of them owing to an unresolved V gene in the studies checked, with the rest unexplained. In this sample the table shows tens of thousands of clones, almost 95% of which occur a single time. Jointly, the top ten make up 0.43% of the sample.

The chain was built from TRBV18 and TRBJ1-5, and 10 bases in between align with TRBD1. The sequencing used CD4+ T cells from peripheral blood mononuclear cells, collected in the third trimester of pregnancy. The TCR sequence derives from a female donor in good health, enrolled as a control in a pregnancy study. In nucleotide form, the sequence is TGTGCCAGCTCACGAAGGGACAGGGGAATCGGCCAGCCCCAGCATTTT. Protein translation: CASSRRDRGIGQPQHF.